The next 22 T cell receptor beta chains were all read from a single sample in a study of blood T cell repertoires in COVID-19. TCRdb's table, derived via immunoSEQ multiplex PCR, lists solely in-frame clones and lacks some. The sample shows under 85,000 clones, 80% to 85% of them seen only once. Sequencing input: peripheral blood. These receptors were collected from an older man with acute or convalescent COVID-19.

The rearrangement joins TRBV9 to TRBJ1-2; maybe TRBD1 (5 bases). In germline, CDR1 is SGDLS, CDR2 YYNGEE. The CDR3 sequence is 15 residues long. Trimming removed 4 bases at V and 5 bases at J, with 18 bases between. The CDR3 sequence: CASSPQGGEAYGYTF. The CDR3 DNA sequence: TGTGCCAGCAGCCCTCAGGGTGGAGAAGCGTATGGCTACACCTTC.

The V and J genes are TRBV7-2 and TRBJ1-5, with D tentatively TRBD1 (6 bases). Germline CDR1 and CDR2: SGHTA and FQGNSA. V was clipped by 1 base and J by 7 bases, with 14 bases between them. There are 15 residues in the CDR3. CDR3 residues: CASSLGPGENQPQHF. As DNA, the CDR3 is TGTGCCAGCAGCTTAGGTCCAGGGGAAAACCAGCCCCAGCATTTT.

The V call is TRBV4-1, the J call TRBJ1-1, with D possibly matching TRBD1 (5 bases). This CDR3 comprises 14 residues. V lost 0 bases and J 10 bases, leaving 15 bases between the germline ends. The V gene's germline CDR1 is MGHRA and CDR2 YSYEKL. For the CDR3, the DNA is TGCGCCAGCAGCCAAGAACAAGGGGCTTGGCGAGCTTTCTTT. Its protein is CASSQEQGAWRAFF.

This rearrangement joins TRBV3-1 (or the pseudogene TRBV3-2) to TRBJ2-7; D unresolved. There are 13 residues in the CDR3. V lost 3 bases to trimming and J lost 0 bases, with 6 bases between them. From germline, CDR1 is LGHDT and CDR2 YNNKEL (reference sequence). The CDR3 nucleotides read TGTGCCAGCAGCCAGCGGAGCTCCTACGAGCAGTACTTC. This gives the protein CASSQRSSYEQYF.

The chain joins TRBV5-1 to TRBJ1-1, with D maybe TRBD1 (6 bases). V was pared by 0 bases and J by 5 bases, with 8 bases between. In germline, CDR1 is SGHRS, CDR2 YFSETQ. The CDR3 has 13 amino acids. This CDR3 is CASSLEGETEAFF. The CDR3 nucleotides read TGCGCCAGCAGCTTGGAGGGGGAAACTGAAGCTTTCTTT. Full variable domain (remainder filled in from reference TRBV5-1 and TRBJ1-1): KAGVTQTPRYLIKTRGQQVTLSCSPISGHRSVSWYQQTPGQGLQFLFEYFSETQRNKGNFPGRFSGRQFSNSRSEMNVSTLELGDSALYLCASSLEGETEAFFGQGTRLTVV.

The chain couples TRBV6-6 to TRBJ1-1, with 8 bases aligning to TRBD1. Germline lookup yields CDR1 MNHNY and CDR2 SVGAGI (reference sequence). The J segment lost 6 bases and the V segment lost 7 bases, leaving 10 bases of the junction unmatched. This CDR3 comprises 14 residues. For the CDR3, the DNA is TGTGCCAGCACCCATTCGGACAGGGTGGCTGAAGCTTTCTTT. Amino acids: CASTHSDRVAEAFF.

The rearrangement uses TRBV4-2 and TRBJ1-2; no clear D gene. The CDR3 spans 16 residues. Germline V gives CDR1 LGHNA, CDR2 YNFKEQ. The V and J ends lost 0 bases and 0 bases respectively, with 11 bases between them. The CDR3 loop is CASSQDLRVSNYGYTF. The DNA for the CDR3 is TGTGCCAGCAGCCAAGATTTACGGGTTTCTAACTATGGCTACACCTTC.

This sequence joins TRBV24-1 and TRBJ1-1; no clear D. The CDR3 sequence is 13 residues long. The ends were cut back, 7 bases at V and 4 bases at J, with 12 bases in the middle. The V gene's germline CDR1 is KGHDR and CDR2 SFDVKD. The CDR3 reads CATRGIRSTEAFF. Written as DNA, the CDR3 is TGTGCCACCAGAGGCATTAGGAGCACTGAAGCTTTCTTT.

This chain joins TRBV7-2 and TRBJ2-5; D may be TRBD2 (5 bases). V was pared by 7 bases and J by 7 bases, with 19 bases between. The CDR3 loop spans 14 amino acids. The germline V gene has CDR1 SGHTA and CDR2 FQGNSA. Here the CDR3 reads CASMVGPSEGTQYF. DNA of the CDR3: TGTGCCAGCATGGTGGGTCCCAGTGAGGGGACCCAGTACTTC.

The CDR3 nucleotides are TGTGCCATCAGTGAAACCGGGAACCAAGAGACCCAGTACTTC. This encodes CAISETGNQETQYF. The chain is built from TRBV10-3 and TRBJ2-5, with a tentative D call TRBD2 (5 bases). The germline CDR1 and CDR2 sequences are ENHRY and SYGVKD. The CDR3 has 14 amino acids. The V and J ends lost 3 bases and 0 bases respectively, with 8 bases between them.

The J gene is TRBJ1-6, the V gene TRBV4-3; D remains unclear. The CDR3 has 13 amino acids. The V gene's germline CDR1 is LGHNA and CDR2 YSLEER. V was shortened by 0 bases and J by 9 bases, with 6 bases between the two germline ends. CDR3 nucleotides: TGCGCCAGCAGCCAAGATCTCAGTTCACCCCTCCACTTT. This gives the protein CASSQDLSSPLHF.

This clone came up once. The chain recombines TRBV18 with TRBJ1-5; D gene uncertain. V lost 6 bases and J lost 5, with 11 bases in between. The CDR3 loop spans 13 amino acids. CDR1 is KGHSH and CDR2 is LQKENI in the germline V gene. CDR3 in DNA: TGTGCCAGCTCCCGAGGTATACATCAGCCCCAGCATTTT. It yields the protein CASSRGIHQPQHF.

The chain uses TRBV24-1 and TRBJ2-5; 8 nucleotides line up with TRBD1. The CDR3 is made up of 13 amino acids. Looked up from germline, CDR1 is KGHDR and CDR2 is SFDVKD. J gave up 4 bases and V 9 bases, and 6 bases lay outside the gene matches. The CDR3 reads CATQTDRGETQYF. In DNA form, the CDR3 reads TGTGCCACCCAAACCGACAGGGGAGAGACCCAGTACTTC.

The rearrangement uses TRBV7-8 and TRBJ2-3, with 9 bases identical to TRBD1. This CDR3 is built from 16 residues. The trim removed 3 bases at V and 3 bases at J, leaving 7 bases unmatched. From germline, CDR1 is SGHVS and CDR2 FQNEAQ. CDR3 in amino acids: CASSLVTGGETDTQYF. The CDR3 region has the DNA TGTGCCAGCAGCTTGGTGACAGGGGGGGAGACAGATACGCAGTATTTT.

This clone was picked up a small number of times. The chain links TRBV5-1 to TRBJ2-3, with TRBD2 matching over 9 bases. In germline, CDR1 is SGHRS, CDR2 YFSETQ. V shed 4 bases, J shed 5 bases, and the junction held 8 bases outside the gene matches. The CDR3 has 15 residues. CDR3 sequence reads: CASSRASGMVDTQYF. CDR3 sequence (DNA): TGCGCCAGCAGCCGTGCTAGCGGGATGGTAGATACGCAGTATTTT.

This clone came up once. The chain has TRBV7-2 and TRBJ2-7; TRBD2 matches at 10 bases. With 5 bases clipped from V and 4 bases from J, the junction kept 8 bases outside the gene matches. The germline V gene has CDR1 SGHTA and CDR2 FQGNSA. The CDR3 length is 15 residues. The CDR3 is CASSPTSGKGYEQYF. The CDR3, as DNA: TGTGCCAGCAGCCCCACTAGCGGGAAGGGATACGAGCAGTACTTC.

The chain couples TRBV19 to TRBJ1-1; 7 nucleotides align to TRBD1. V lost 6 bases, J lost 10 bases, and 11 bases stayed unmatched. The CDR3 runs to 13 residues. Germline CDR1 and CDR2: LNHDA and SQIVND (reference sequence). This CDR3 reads CASSEDRPQTAFF. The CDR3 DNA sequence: TGTGCCAGTAGCGAGGACAGGCCGCAGACAGCTTTCTTT.

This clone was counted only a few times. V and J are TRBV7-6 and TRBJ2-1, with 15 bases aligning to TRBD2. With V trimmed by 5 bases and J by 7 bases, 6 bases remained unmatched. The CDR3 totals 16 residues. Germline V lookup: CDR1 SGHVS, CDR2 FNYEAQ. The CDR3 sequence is CASSDPGLAGGNEQFF. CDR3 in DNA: TGTGCCAGCAGCGACCCGGGACTAGCGGGAGGTAATGAGCAGTTCTTC.

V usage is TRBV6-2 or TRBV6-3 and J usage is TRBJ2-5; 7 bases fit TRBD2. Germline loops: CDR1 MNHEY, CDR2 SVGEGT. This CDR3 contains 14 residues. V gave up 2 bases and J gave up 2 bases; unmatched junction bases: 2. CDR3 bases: TGTGCCAGCAGTTACCGGGGACTACAAGAGACCCAGTACTTC. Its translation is CASSYRGLQETQYF.

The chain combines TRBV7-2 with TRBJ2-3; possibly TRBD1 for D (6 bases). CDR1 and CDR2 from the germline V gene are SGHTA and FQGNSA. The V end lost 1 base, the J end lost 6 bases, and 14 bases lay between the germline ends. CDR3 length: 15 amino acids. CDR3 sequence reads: CASSLGGGGGDTQYF. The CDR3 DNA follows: TGTGCCAGCAGCTTAGGAGGGGGTGGCGGGGATACGCAGTATTTT.

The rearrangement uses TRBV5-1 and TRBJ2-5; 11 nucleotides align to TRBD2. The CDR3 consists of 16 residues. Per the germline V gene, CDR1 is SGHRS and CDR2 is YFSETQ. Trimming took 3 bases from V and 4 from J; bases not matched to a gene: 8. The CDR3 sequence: CASSSSIAGGTETQYF. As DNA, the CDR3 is TGCGCCAGCAGCTCAAGTATAGCGGGGGGGACAGAGACCCAGTACTTC.

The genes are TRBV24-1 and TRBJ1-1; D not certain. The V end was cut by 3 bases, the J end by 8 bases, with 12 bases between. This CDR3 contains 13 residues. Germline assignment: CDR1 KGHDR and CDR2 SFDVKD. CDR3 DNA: TGTGCCACCAGTGATCCGAGGGCACCCGAAGCTTTCTTT. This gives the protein CATSDPRAPEAFF.